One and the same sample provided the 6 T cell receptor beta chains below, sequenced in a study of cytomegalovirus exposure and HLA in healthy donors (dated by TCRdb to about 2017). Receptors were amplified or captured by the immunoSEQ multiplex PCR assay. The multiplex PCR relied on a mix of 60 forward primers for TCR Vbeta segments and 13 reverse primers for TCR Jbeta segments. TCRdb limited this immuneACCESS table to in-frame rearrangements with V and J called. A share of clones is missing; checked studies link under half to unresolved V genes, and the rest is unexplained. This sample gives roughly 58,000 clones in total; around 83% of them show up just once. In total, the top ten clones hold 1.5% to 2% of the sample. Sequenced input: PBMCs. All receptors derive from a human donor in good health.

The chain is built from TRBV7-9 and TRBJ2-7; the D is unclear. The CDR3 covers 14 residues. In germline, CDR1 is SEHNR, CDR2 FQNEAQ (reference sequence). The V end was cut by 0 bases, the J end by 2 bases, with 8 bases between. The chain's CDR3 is CASSLAPRTYEQYF. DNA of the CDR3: TGTGCCAGCAGCTTAGCGCCCAGGACCTACGAGCAGTACTTC.

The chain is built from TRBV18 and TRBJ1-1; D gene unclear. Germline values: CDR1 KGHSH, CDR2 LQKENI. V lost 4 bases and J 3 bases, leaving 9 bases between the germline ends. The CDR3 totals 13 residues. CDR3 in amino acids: CASSQSSDTEAFF. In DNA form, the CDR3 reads TGTGCCAGCTCACAGAGTAGCGACACTGAAGCTTTCTTT.

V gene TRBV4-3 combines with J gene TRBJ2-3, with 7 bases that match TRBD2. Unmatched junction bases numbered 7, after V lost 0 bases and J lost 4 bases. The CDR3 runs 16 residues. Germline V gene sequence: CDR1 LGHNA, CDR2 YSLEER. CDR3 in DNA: TGCGCCAGCAGCCAAGAAGGGGCGGGAGAAGCAGATACGCAGTATTTT. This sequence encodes CASSQEGAGEADTQYF.

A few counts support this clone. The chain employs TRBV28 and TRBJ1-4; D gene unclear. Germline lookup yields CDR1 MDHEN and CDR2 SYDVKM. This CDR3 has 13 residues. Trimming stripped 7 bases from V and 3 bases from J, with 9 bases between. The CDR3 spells CASKVGANEKLFF. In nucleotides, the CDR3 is TGTGCCAGCAAGGTGGGCGCTAATGAAAAACTGTTTTTT. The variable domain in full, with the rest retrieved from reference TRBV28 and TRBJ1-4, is DVKVTQSSRYLVKRTGEKVFLECVQDMDHENMFWYRQDPGLGLRLIYFSYDVKMKEKGDIPEGYSVSREKKERFSLILESASTNQTSMYLCASKVGANEKLFFGSGTQLSVL.

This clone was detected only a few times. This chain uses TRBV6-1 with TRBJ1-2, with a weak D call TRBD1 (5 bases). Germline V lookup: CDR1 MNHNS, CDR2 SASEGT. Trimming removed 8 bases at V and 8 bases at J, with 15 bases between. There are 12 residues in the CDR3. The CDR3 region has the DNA TGTGCCAGCGGGACCGGGACTGGGGGCTACACCTTC. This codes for CASGTGTGGYTF.

The CDR3 loop reads CASSEWSANTEAFF. Written as DNA, the CDR3 is TGTGCCAGCAGTGAATGGAGTGCGAACACTGAAGCTTTCTTT. The J gene is TRBJ1-1, the V gene TRBV2, with D unresolved. Germline values: CDR1 SNHLY, CDR2 FYNNEI. This CDR3 comprises 14 residues. V lost 2 bases and J lost 1, with 8 bases in between.